Listed here are 31 T cell receptor beta chains from one sample, sequenced in a study of Ad26.COV2.S vaccination and SARS-CoV-2 variants. Method: immunoSEQ multiplex PCR; TCRdb's copy keeps in-frame clones and lacks some. Of some 270,000 clones in the sample, roughly 87% were seen once. Treatment here: some 20 received Ad26.COV2.S at low or high dose, single or two shots; about 5 received placebo; per-sample allocation not given. Specimen acquisition occurred on day 63 following the initial vaccine or placebo injection. Sequencing used peripheral blood, obtained in a trial of Ad26.COV2.S vaccine versus placebo. The origin of the receptors is a person aged 18 to 65 who received the Ad26.COV2.S COVID-19 vaccine or a placebo.

V gene TRBV7-2 combines with J gene TRBJ1-4; D gene unclear. The CDR3 covers 16 residues. With 1 base removed from V and 3 bases from J, the gap between germline ends came to 12 bases. Germline CDR1 is SGHTA and CDR2 is FQGNSA. CDR3 region: CASSLVRRKSNEKLFF. The DNA of the CDR3 is TGTGCCAGCAGCTTAGTTAGGAGGAAATCTAATGAAAAACTGTTTTTT. The full variable domain, completed using reference TRBV7-2 and TRBJ1-4, is GAGVSQSPSNKVTEKGKDVELRCDPISGHTALYWYRQSLGQGLEFLIYFQGNSAPDKSGLPSDRFSAERTGGSVSTLTIQRTQQEDSAVYLCASSLVRRKSNEKLFFGSGTQLSVL.

This chain links TRBV9 with TRBJ2-7; 11 bases fit TRBD2. The CDR3 spans 17 residues. The V and J ends lost 3 bases and 2 bases, in that order; junction bases with no gene match: 10. Germline loops: CDR1 SGDLS, CDR2 YYNGEE. This CDR3 is CASSATVLAGETYEQYV. The CDR3 nucleotides are TGTGCCAGCAGCGCTACAGTACTAGCGGGAGAGACCTACGAGCAGTACGTC.

This clone was counted once. The gene calls are TRBV29-1 and TRBJ2-7, with D tentatively TRBD1 or TRBD2 (6 bases each). Trimming removed 6 bases from V and 4 bases from J, with 22 bases in between. The germline V gene has CDR1 SQVTM and CDR2 ANQGSEA. The CDR3 sequence is 15 residues long. The CDR3 here is CSVGGRPGEFYEQYF. Written as DNA, the CDR3 is TGCAGCGTCGGGGGCAGGCCCGGGGAATTTTACGAGCAGTACTTC.

The rearrangement joins TRBV4-1 to TRBJ2-2, with a possible D match to TRBD2 (5 bases). Trimming cost V 4 bases and J 7 bases, with 19 bases left between them. CDR1 and CDR2 (germline): MGHRA, YSYEKL. The CDR3 has 16 amino acids. The CDR3 DNA is TGCGCCAGCAGCCCCCCAGGCCCGCGGGCGGGCGGGGAGCTGTTTTTT. Residues: CASSPPGPRAGGELFF.

This CDR3 is CASSPEWTGPGYTF. CDR3 in DNA: TGTGCCAGCAGCCCCGAATGGACTGGTCCTGGCTACACCTTC. The rearrangement joins TRBV6-5 to TRBJ1-2, with unresolved D. Germline V CDR1 and CDR2: MNHEY, SVGAGI. The CDR3 is 14 amino acids. V lost 6 bases, J lost 7 bases, and 18 bases lay in between.

This sequence joins TRBV7-2 and TRBJ2-5, with TRBD2 identical over 13 bases. From germline, CDR1 is SGHTA and CDR2 FQGNSA. Unmatched junction bases numbered 7, after V lost 3 bases and J lost 3 bases. The CDR3 extends over 17 amino acids. CDR3 in DNA: TGTGCCAGCAGCTTCTCAGGGGGGACTAGCGGGAAAGAGACCCAGTACTTC. It codes for CASSFSGGTSGKETQYF.

This chain connects TRBV10-3 to TRBJ2-6, with 10 bases matching TRBD1. The V gene's germline CDR1 is ENHRY and CDR2 SYGVKD. This CDR3 region has 16 residues. The trim removed 6 bases at V and 3 bases at J, leaving 5 bases unmatched. CDR3 in amino acids: CAISGTGARGANVLTF. DNA for the CDR3: TGTGCCATCAGCGGGACAGGGGCCCGTGGGGCCAACGTCCTGACTTTC.

J is TRBJ1-1 and V is TRBV6-5; 9 nucleotides match TRBD1. The ends lost 5 bases at V and 1 base at J; junction bases unmatched: 5. Germline V gene lookup returns CDR1 MNHEY and CDR2 SVGAGI. The CDR3 spans 15 residues. The chain's CDR3 is CASSIDRGGNTEAFF. The CDR3 nucleotides are TGTGCCAGCAGTATTGACAGGGGGGGGAACACTGAAGCTTTCTTT.

This chain uses TRBV24-1 with TRBJ1-2; maybe TRBD1 (5 bases). CDR1 is KGHDR, CDR2 SFDVKD, per germline. The V end lost 3 bases, the J end lost 3 bases, and 13 bases lay between the germline ends. The CDR3 runs 15 residues. This CDR3 reads CATSDPKGDDYGYTF. As DNA, the CDR3 is TGTGCCACCAGTGATCCAAAAGGGGATGACTATGGCTACACCTTC.

The V and J genes are TRBV2 and TRBJ1-1; maybe TRBD1 (5 bases). The CDR3 consists of 15 residues. The V gene lost 3 bases and the J gene lost 1 base, with 12 bases spanning the gap. Germline CDR1 and CDR2: SNHLY and FYNNEI. Written as DNA, the CDR3 is TGTGCCAGCAGTGAGGACGACAGATCGAACACTGAAGCTTTCTTT. Its translation: CASSEDDRSNTEAFF.

The rearrangement links TRBV19 to TRBJ2-5, with 10 bases fitting TRBD2. The germline V gene has CDR1 LNHDA and CDR2 SQIVND (reference sequence). There are 14 residues in the CDR3. The V gene end was trimmed by 5 bases and the J gene end by 4 bases; junction bases not matched to a gene: 4. The CDR3 DNA sequence: TGTGCCAGTAGTCGGTTAGCGGGGGGAGAGACCCAGTACTTC. Its translation: CASSRLAGGETQYF.

The rearrangement uses TRBV24-1 and TRBJ2-1; D may be TRBD1 or TRBD2 (5 bases each). Germline V CDR1 and CDR2: KGHDR, SFDVKD. CDR3 size: 15 residues. With 4 bases removed from V and 3 bases from J, the gap between germline ends came to 12 bases. CDR3 protein: CATSDSRDGYNEQFF. As DNA, the CDR3 is TGTGCCACCAGTGACTCCCGGGACGGCTACAATGAGCAGTTCTTC.

The chain employs TRBV9 and TRBJ1-2; no definite D call. V was shortened by 4 bases and J by 4 bases, with 14 bases between the two germline ends. Per germline, CDR1 SGDLS and CDR2 YYNGEE. The CDR3 totals 14 residues. The DNA of the CDR3 is TGTGCCAGCAGCTCAGAGTGGGGTAGCTATGGCTACACCTTC. Translation gives CASSSEWGSYGYTF.

This chain links TRBV21-1 with TRBJ2-7. TRBV21-1 is an annotated pseudogene. The CDR3 covers 16 residues. CDR3 residues: CASSKGETATAYEQYV. The CDR3 DNA sequence: TGTGCCAGCAGCAAAGGGGAGACAGCGACTGCCTACGAGCAGTACGTC.

The chain uses TRBV6-7 and TRBJ2-1, with TRBD1 identical over 11 bases. TRBV6-7 is designated an ORF whose function remains uncertain. The V segment lost 9 bases and the J segment 6 bases; nucleotides outside the gene matches: 4. The CDR3 extends over 13 amino acids. The CDR3 nucleotides read TGTGCCAGGGACAGGGGGCTAGGCAATGAGCAGTTCTTC. Amino acids: CARDRGLGNEQFF.

The genes are TRBV7-2 and TRBJ2-5; TRBD1 agrees at 8 bases. The V gene end was trimmed by 5 bases and the J gene end by 4 bases; junction bases not matched to a gene: 6. There are 14 residues in the CDR3. CDR1 and CDR2 (germline): SGHTA, FQGNSA. Written as DNA, the CDR3 is TGTGCCAGCAGCGTAGACAGGGGTACAGAGACCCAGTACTTC. This gives the protein CASSVDRGTETQYF.

J is TRBJ1-5 and V is TRBV3-1 (or the pseudogene TRBV3-2); D is uncertain. Germline V CDR1 and CDR2: LGHDT, YNNKEL (reference sequence). This CDR3 has 13 amino acids. V was shortened by 2 bases and J by 2 bases, with 4 bases between the two germline ends. CDR3 bases: TGTGCCAGCAGCCAAAAGGGCAATCAGCCCCAGCATTTT. Protein product: CASSQKGNQPQHF.

J is TRBJ2-2 and V is TRBV5-1, with 9 bases matching TRBD2. Germline CDR1 is SGHRS and CDR2 is YFSETQ. J gave up 1 base and V 4 bases, and 5 bases lay outside the gene matches. The CDR3 sequence is 16 residues long. The CDR3 DNA is TGCGCCAGCAGCATTTCTAGCGGGATGAACACCGGGGAGCTGTTTTTT. This codes for CASSISSGMNTGELFF.

The rearrangement uses TRBV7-2 and TRBJ1-2, with D possibly TRBD1 on 5 matching bases. The CDR3 sequence is 14 residues long. Per the germline V gene, CDR1 is SGHTA and CDR2 is FQGNSA. V was pared by 5 bases and J by 4 bases, with 14 bases between. The CDR3 loop reads CASSPTAGPYGYTF. The CDR3, as DNA: TGTGCCAGCAGCCCTACCGCAGGGCCCTATGGCTACACCTTC.

The chain couples TRBV5-1 to TRBJ2-4; TRBD2 is a possible D gene (5 bases). The length of the CDR3 is 16 residues. Trimming removed 4 bases from V and 2 bases from J, with 16 bases in between. Germline lookup yields CDR1 SGHRS and CDR2 YFSETQ. Here the CDR3 DNA reads TGCGCCAGCAGCCCCCCCCTAGCAACCCCCAAAAACATTCAGTACTTC. It translates to CASSPPLATPKNIQYF.

The gene calls are TRBV18 and TRBJ1-3; D ambiguous. Germline CDR1 and CDR2: KGHSH and LQKENI. This CDR3 contains 17 residues. Trimming removed 6 bases from V and 0 bases from J, with 18 bases in between. CDR3 DNA sequence: TGTGCCAGCTCTCCCCCGTCAACCGTCGGCTCTGGAAACACCATATATTTT. Translation: CASSPPSTVGSGNTIYF.

This clone was counted once. The chain uses TRBV7-9 and TRBJ2-3; TRBD2 matches at 16 bases. Germline V gene sequence: CDR1 SEHNR, CDR2 FQNEAQ (reference sequence). The V segment lost 3 bases and the J segment 2 bases; nucleotides outside the gene matches: 8. The CDR3 has 19 residues. CDR3 sequence reads: CASSLGLAGGLNTTDTQYF. The DNA of the CDR3 is TGTGCCAGCAGCTTGGGACTAGCGGGAGGGTTAAATACCACAGATACGCAGTATTTT.

This clone has a single count. The chain recombines TRBV30 with TRBJ2-1; TRBD2 agrees at 14 bases. V was clipped by 4 bases and J by 8 bases; unmatched bases: 10. The CDR3 extends over 16 amino acids. Germline CDR1 GTSNPN, CDR2 SVGIG (reference sequence). CDR3 sequence: CAWKLGLAGGEDEQFF. CDR3 DNA: TGTGCCTGGAAACTCGGACTAGCGGGGGGCGAGGATGAGCAGTTCTTC.

The J gene is TRBJ2-3, the V gene TRBV27, with D perhaps TRBD2 (6 bases). CDR3 length: 15 amino acids. V was clipped by 5 bases and J by 1 base, with 13 bases between them. Germline CDR1 and CDR2: MNHEY and SMNVEV (reference sequence). CDR3 amino acids: CASSPRTGGTDTQYF. Here the CDR3 DNA reads TGTGCCAGCAGTCCCCGGACGGGGGGCACAGATACGCAGTATTTT.

The chain couples TRBV6-5 to TRBJ2-2; D gene uncertain. Trimming left V 2 bases short and J 5 bases short, with 9 bases between. CDR1 and CDR2 from the germline V gene are MNHEY and SVGAGI. The CDR3 loop spans 14 amino acids. This CDR3 reads CASSYRQSTGELFF. The CDR3 DNA sequence: TGTGCCAGCAGTTACCGTCAGTCAACCGGGGAGCTGTTTTTT.

The chain recombines TRBV4-3 with TRBJ1-2; D may be TRBD1 (5 bases). V shed 5 bases and J shed 8 bases, with 15 bases lying between them. The germline gives CDR1 LGHNA, CDR2 YSLEER. The CDR3 has 13 amino acids. The CDR3 loop reads CASSITGGGGYTF. CDR3 nucleotides: TGCGCCAGCAGCATTACAGGAGGTGGCGGCTACACCTTC.

CDR3 loop: CASSLNGLDRDTIYF. Here the CDR3 DNA reads TGTGCCAGCAGCTTAAACGGGTTGGACAGAGACACCATATATTTT. The chain joins TRBV7-9 to TRBJ1-3; D may be TRBD1 (6 bases). V was shortened by 2 bases and J by 8 bases, with 16 bases between the two germline ends. The CDR3 runs to 15 residues. Looked up from germline, CDR1 is SEHNR and CDR2 is FQNEAQ (reference sequence). The full variable domain, with the rest looked up from reference TRBV7-9 and TRBJ1-3, is DTGVSQNPRHKITKRGQNVTFRCDPISEHNRLYWYRQTLGQGPEFLTYFQNEAQLEKSRLLSDRFSAERPKGSFSTLEIQRTEQGDSAMYLCASSLNGLDRDTIYFGEGSWLTVV.

The V and J genes are TRBV6-5 and TRBJ1-1, with 10 bases aligning to TRBD1. V trimming: 7 bases; J trimming: 1 base; junction bases outside the gene matches: 3. CDR1 and CDR2 from the germline V gene are MNHEY and SVGAGI. The CDR3 sequence is 14 residues long. The CDR3 loop reads CASNRQGANTEAFF. The CDR3 DNA reads TGTGCCAGCAACAGACAGGGGGCGAACACTGAAGCTTTCTTT.

This clone has only one observation. The chain joins TRBV4-3 to TRBJ2-2; D is unclear. The length of the CDR3 is 16 residues. CDR1 LGHNA and CDR2 YSLEER come from the germline V gene. V shed 0 bases and J shed 2 bases, with 10 bases lying between them. CDR3 amino acids: CASSQDKFRNTGELFF. The CDR3 nucleotides are TGCGCCAGCAGCCAAGATAAGTTCAGAAACACCGGGGAGCTGTTTTTT.

The V gene is TRBV11-3, the J gene TRBJ1-2; D is unclear. The V and J ends lost 7 bases and 3 bases respectively, with 21 bases between them. CDR3 length: 16 amino acids. CDR1 and CDR2 (germline): SGHNT, YENEEA. CDR3 bases: TGTGCCAGCACGGCTCCCTTCCCCGGGCCATACTATGGCTACACCTTC. Its protein is CASTAPFPGPYYGYTF.

CDR3 in amino acids: CASSSQGYEQYV. The CDR3 coding sequence is TGTGCCAGCAGTTCGCAGGGGTACGAGCAGTACGTC. The chain couples TRBV6-2 or TRBV6-3 to TRBJ2-7, with D perhaps matching TRBD1 (6 bases). The CDR3 has 12 amino acids. V lost 4 bases to trimming and J lost 4 bases, with 8 bases between them. In germline, CDR1 is MNHEY, CDR2 SVGEGT.